This passage covers 4 T cell receptor beta chains from one sample sequenced in a study of a mutant IDH1 vaccine in newly diagnosed glioma. Time point given: week 11, during vaccination. Doses consisted of 300 ug of mutant IDH1 20-mer peptide each, paired with topical imiquimod. No antigen has been identified for these receptors. Only in-frame clones appear in the TCRdb table, and some are missing; sequencing was by immunoSEQ multiplex PCR. The data contain just over 35,000 clones, 80% of them singletons. The input for sequencing was peripheral blood mononuclear cells (PBMCs), taken from a glioma patient whose treatment included an IDH1 peptide vaccine. These receptors originate from a woman in her 30s with glioma. Some clones in this sample may be carry-over from other donors' samples.

J is TRBJ2-2 and V is TRBV4-1, with D possibly TRBD2 on 6 matching bases. The CDR3 extends over 19 amino acids. Trimming stripped 5 bases from V and 4 bases from J, with 26 bases between. CDR1 is MGHRA, CDR2 YSYEKL, per germline. The chain's CDR3 is CASSRTGEIGGSGTGELFF. In DNA form, the CDR3 reads TGCGCCAGCAGCAGGACGGGGGAGATAGGAGGGAGTGGCACCGGGGAGCTGTTTTTT.

The chain couples TRBV27 to TRBJ2-7; 8 nucleotides align to TRBD1. Germline CDR1 is MNHEY and CDR2 is SMNVEV (reference sequence). The CDR3 runs 13 residues. Trimming removed 3 bases from V and 7 bases from J; junction bases left unmatched: 5. For the CDR3, the DNA is TGTGCCAGCAGTTTCGGACAGGGAGTGGAGCAGTACTTC. Translation: CASSFGQGVEQYF.

The chain joins TRBV18 to TRBJ1-4; D is perhaps TRBD1 (5 bases). Trimming removed 3 bases from V and 7 bases from J, with 9 bases in between. CDR3 length: 13 amino acids. Germline lookup yields CDR1 KGHSH and CDR2 LQKENI. The CDR3 protein is CASSPGTSEKLFF. CDR3 in DNA: TGTGCCAGCTCACCCGGGACGAGTGAAAAACTGTTTTTT. Full variable domain (outside the CDR3, taken from reference TRBV18 and TRBJ1-4): NAGVMQNPRHLVRRRGQEARLRCSPMKGHSHVYWYRQLPEEGLKFMVYLQKENIIDESGMPKERFSAEFPKEGPSILRIQQVVRGDSAAYFCASSPGTSEKLFFGSGTQLSVL.

The V call is TRBV6-5, the J call TRBJ2-1; 7 bases map to TRBD1. V lost 0 bases, J lost 3 bases, and 5 bases stayed unmatched. CDR1 and CDR2 from the germline V gene are MNHEY and SVGAGI. CDR3 length: 16 residues. CDR3 amino acids: CASSYSSTGNYNEQFF. CDR3 DNA sequence: TGTGCCAGCAGTTACTCATCGACAGGGAACTACAATGAGCAGTTCTTC.